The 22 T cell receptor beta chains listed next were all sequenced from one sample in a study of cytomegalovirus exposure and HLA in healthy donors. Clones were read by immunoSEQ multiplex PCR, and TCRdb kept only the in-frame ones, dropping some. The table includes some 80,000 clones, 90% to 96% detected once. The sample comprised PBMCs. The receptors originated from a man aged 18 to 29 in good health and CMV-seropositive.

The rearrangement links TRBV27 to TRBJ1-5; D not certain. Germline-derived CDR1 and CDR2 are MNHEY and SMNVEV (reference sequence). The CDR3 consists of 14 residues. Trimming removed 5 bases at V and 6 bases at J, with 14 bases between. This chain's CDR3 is CASSLGLPPQPQHF. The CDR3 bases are TGTGCCAGCAGTCTAGGACTTCCGCCTCAGCCCCAGCATTTT.

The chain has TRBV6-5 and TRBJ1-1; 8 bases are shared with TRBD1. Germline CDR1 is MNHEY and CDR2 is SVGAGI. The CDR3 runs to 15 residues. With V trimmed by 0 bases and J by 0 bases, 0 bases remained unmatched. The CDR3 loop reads CASSYSGQVNTEAFF. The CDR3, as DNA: TGTGCCAGCAGTTACTCGGGACAGGTGAACACTGAAGCTTTCTTT.

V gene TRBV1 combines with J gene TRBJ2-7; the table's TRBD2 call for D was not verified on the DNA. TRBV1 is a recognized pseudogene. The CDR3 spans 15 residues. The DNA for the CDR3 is TGCACCAGCAGCCGAGGCTTCGTCCACCTTGACGAGCAGTACTTC. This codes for CTSSRGFVHLDEQYF.

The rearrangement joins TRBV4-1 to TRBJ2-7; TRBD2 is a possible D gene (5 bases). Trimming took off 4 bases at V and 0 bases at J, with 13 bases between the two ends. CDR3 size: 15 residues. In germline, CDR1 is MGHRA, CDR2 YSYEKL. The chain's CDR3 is CASSRAPGVSYEQYF. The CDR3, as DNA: TGCGCCAGCAGCCGCGCGCCCGGGGTCTCCTACGAGCAGTACTTC.

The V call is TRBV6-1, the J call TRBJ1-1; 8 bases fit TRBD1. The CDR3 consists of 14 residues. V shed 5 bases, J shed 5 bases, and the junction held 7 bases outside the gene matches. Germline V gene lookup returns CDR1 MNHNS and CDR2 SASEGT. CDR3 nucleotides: TGTGCCAGCAGTCCACAGGGGGTGTTGACTGAAGCTTTCTTT. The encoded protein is CASSPQGVLTEAFF.

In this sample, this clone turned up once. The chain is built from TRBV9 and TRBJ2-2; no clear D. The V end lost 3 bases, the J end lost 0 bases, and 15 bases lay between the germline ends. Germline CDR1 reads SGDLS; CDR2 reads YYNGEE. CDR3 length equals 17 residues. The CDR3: CASSAEHQTSNTGELFF. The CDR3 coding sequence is TGTGCCAGCAGCGCCGAGCACCAGACATCGAACACCGGGGAGCTGTTTTTT.

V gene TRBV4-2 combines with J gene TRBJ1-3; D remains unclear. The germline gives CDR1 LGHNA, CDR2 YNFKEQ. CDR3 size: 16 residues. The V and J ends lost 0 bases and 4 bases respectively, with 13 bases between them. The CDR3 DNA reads TGTGCCAGCAGCCAAGATTTGGGAGCCTTAGGAAACACCATATATTTT. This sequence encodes CASSQDLGALGNTIYF.

The CDR3 coding sequence is TGTGCCAGCAGCCCATCCAGGGGGCCCTCCTACAATGAGCAGTTCTTC. This encodes CASSPSRGPSYNEQFF. This chain uses TRBV5-6 with TRBJ2-1; 8 bases fit TRBD1. V lost 4 bases, J lost 0 bases, and 6 bases stayed unmatched. Germline V gene lookup returns CDR1 SGHDT and CDR2 YYEEEE. The CDR3 sequence is 16 residues long.

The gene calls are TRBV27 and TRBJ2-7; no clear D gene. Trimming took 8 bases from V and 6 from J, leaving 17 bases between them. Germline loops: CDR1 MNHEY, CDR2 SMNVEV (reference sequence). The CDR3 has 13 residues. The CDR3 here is CASGLAPLGEQYF. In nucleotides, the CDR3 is TGTGCCAGCGGATTAGCTCCCCTCGGCGAGCAGTACTTC.

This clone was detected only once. The CDR3 coding sequence is TGTGCCAGGGCGGGGCCCTACACCTTC. It is translated as CARAGPYTF. V usage is TRBV21-1 and J usage is TRBJ1-2. TRBV21-1 is a pseudogene segment. The CDR3 extends over 9 amino acids.

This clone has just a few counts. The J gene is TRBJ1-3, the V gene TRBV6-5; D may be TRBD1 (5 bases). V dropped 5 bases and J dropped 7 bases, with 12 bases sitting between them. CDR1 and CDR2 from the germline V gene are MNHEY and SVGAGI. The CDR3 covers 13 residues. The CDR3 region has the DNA TGTGCCAGCAGTCCCAACCGGGGGAACACCATATATTTT. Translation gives CASSPNRGNTIYF.

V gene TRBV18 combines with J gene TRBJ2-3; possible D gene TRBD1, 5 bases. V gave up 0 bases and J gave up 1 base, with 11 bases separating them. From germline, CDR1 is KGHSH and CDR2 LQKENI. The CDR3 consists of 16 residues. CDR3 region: CASSPPGPRGTDTQYF. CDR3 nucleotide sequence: TGTGCCAGCTCACCACCGGGCCCCAGGGGCACAGATACGCAGTATTTT.

CDR3 region: CASSEEGGGPTDTQYF. Here the CDR3 DNA reads TGTGCCAGCAGTGAAGAAGGGGGAGGGCCCACAGATACGCAGTATTTT. The chain links TRBV6-1 to TRBJ2-3; D might be TRBD2 (7 bases). The length of the CDR3 is 16 residues. Trimming cost V 1 base and J 2 bases, with 13 bases left between them. Germline V gene data show CDR1 as MNHNS and CDR2 as SASEGT.

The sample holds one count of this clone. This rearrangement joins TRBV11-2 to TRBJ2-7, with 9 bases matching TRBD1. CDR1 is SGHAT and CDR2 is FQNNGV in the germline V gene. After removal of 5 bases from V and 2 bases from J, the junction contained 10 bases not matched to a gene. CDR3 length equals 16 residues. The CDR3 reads CASSLTMGQGTYEQYF. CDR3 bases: TGTGCCAGCAGCCTAACTATGGGACAGGGAACCTACGAGCAGTACTTC.

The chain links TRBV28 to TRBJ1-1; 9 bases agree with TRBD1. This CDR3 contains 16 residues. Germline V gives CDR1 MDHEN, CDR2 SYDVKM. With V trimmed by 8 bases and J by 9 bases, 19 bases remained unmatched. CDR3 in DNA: TGTGCCAGCGGGCCCCTACCGGGACAGGGCAACGCTCAAGCTTTCTTT. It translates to CASGPLPGQGNAQAFF.

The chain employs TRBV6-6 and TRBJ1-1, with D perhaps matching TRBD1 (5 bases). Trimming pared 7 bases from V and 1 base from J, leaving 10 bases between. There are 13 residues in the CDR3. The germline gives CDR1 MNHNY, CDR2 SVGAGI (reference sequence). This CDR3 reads CASIFQGNTEAFF. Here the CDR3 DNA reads TGTGCCAGCATCTTTCAGGGGAACACTGAAGCTTTCTTT.

The CDR3 region has the DNA TGCAGCGTTGAGGCAGGAACCTCTGGGGCCAACGTCCTGACTTTC. This translates into CSVEAGTSGANVLTF. The chain joins TRBV29-1 to TRBJ2-6; D remains unclear. The CDR3 is 15 amino acids. The V end was cut by 3 bases, the J end by 0 bases, with 9 bases between. Germline V CDR1 and CDR2: SQVTM, ANQGSEA.

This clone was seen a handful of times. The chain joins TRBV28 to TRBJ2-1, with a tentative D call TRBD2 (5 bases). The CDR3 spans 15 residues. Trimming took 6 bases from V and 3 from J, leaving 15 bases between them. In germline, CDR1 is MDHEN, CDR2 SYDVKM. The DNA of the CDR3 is TGTGCCAGCAGAGTAGGGAGACCGTTCTACAATGAGCAGTTCTTC. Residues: CASRVGRPFYNEQFF. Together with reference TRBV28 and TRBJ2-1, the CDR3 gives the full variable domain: DVKVTQSSRYLVKRTGEKVFLECVQDMDHENMFWYRQDPGLGLRLIYFSYDVKMKEKGDIPEGYSVSREKKERFSLILESASTNQTSMYLCASRVGRPFYNEQFFGPGTRLTVL.

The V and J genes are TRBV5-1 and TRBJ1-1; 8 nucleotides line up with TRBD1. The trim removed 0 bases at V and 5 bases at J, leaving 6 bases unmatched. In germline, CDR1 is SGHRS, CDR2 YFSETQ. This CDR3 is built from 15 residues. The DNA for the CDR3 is TGCGCCAGCAGCTTGGTTGAGACAGGGGTAACTGAAGCTTTCTTT. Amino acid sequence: CASSLVETGVTEAFF.

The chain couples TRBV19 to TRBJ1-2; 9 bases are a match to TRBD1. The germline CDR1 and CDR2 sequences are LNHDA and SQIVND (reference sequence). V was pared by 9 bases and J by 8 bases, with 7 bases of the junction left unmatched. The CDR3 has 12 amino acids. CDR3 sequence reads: CASLNRGHGYTF. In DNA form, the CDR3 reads TGTGCCAGCCTAAACAGGGGGCACGGCTACACCTTC.

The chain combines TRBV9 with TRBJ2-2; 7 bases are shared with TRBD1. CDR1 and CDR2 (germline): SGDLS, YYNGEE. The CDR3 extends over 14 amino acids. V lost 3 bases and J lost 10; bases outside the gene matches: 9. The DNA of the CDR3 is TGTGCCAGCAGCGCCCACAGGGGTAGTATGGAGCTGTTTTTT. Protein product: CASSAHRGSMELFF.

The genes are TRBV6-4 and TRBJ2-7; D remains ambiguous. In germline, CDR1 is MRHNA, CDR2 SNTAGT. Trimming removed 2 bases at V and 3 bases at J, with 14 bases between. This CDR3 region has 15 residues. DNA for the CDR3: TGTGCCAGCAGTGACGGTTCCAGCGACCACTACGAGCAGTACTTC. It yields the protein CASSDGSSDHYEQYF.